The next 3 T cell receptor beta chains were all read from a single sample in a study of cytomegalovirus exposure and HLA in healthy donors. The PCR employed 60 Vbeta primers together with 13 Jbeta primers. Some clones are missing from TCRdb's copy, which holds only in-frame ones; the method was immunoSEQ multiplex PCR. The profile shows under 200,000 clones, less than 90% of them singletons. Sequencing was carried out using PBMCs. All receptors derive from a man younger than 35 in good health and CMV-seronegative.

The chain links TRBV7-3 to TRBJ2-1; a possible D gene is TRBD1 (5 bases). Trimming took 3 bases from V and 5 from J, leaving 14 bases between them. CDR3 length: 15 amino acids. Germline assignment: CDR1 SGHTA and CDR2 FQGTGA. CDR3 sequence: CASSFDQVRDNEQFF. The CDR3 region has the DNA TGTGCCAGCAGCTTTGATCAGGTCAGGGACAATGAGCAGTTCTTC.

The CDR3 spells CASRSPVNSGNTIYF. In nucleotides, the CDR3 is TGTGCCAGCAGATCTCCGGTGAACTCTGGAAACACCATATATTTT. This chain joins TRBV6-1 and TRBJ1-3; D unclear. V lost 6 bases, J lost 0 bases, and 12 bases lay in between. The CDR3 loop spans 15 amino acids. Germline V gene lookup returns CDR1 MNHNS and CDR2 SASEGT.

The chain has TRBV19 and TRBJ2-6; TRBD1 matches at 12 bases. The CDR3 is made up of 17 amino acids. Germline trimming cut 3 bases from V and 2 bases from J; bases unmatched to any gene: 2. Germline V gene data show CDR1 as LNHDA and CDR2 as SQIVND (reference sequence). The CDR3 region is CASSIGDRGPGANVLTF. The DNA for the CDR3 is TGTGCCAGTAGTATCGGGGACAGGGGGCCTGGGGCCAACGTCCTGACTTTC. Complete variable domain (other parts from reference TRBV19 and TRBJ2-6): DGGITQSPKYLFRKEGQNVTLSCEQNLNHDAMYWYRQDPGQGLRLIYYSQIVNDFQKGDIAEGYSVSREKKESFPLTVTSAQKNPTAFYLCASSIGDRGPGANVLTFGAGSRLTVL.